The 22 T cell receptor beta chains below come from one sample, sequenced in a study of PD-1 blockade in classical Hodgkin lymphoma. The time point is: cycle 4 day 1 (C4D1), after less than 7 weeks of nivolumab. Every patient was affected by relapse after autologous stem cell transplantation, while exposure to brentuximab vedotin was not uniform. Clones were read by immunoSEQ multiplex PCR, and TCRdb kept only the in-frame ones, dropping some. The sample records about 110,000 clones, roughly 90% being singletons. Sequenced here: peripheral blood mononuclear cells (PBMCs), sampled before the fourth cycle of nivolumab. The receptors shown here come from a human donor with classical Hodgkin lymphoma.

V is TRBV14 and J is TRBJ2-3; D unclear. Looked up from germline, CDR1 is SGHDN and CDR2 is FVKESK. The CDR3 extends over 16 amino acids. V lost 4 bases, J lost 0 bases, and 14 bases lay in between. The CDR3 reads CASSLRADTSTDTQYF. DNA for the CDR3: TGTGCCAGCAGCCTTCGGGCGGATACTAGCACAGATACGCAGTATTTT.

This clone was seen a handful of times. The chain uses TRBV19 and TRBJ1-5, with 8 bases lining up with TRBD1. This CDR3 spans 14 amino acids. From germline, CDR1 is LNHDA and CDR2 SQIVND (reference sequence). J was trimmed by 5 bases and V by 7 bases; bases with no gene match: 7. CDR3 in amino acids: CASTPTGVYQPQHF. The CDR3 DNA sequence: TGTGCCAGTACTCCGACAGGGGTTTATCAGCCCCAGCATTTT.

The chain has TRBV6-5 and TRBJ1-5; no firm D call. In germline, CDR1 is MNHEY, CDR2 SVGAGI. This CDR3 region has 15 residues. Trimming stripped 2 bases from V and 6 bases from J, with 14 bases between. CDR3 region: CASSYNGRVGQPQHF. Written as DNA, the CDR3 is TGTGCCAGCAGTTACAATGGGAGGGTCGGTCAGCCCCAGCATTTT.

Comments on this clone: Relative to the germline gene, one junction end is altered; a read error may explain this. The chain uses TRBV7-6 and TRBJ2-7; tentative D call: TRBD1 (6 bases). Germline-derived CDR1 and CDR2 are SGHVS and FNYEAQ. The CDR3 runs 13 residues. This CDR3 reads CASSLAGNGQQNF. The CDR3 DNA reads TGTGCCAGCAGCTTAGCGGGGAACGGACAGCAGAACTTC.

The chain has TRBV7-2 and TRBJ2-7, with a possible D match to TRBD2 (6 bases). Germline V lookup: CDR1 SGHTA, CDR2 FQGNSA. The CDR3 has 16 residues. Trimming stripped 4 bases from V and 3 bases from J, with 19 bases between. In nucleotides, the CDR3 is TGTGCCAGCAGCTCCGTGGGGGGACTTGGGGGCTACGAGCAGTACTTC. It encodes CASSSVGGLGGYEQYF.

J is TRBJ2-2 and V is TRBV2; 9 positions match TRBD1. J gave up 5 bases and V 6 bases, and 4 bases lay outside the gene matches. In germline, CDR1 is SNHLY, CDR2 FYNNEI. The CDR3 runs 14 residues. The CDR3 spells CASRGTGWTGELFF. The DNA for the CDR3 is TGTGCCAGCAGGGGGACAGGGTGGACCGGGGAGCTGTTTTTT. The whole variable domain, filled in from reference TRBV2 and TRBJ2-2, reads EPEVTQTPSHQVTQMGQEVILRCVPISNHLYFYWYRQILGQKVEFLVSFYNNEISEKSEIFDDQFSVERPDGSNFTLKIRSTKLEDSAMYFCASRGTGWTGELFFGEGSRLTVL.

The chain uses TRBV7-8 and TRBJ2-7, with D possibly TRBD1 on 5 matching bases. V lost 5 bases and J lost 0, with 8 bases in between. The CDR3 covers 13 residues. Germline V gene sequence: CDR1 SGHVS, CDR2 FQNEAQ. The CDR3, as DNA: TGTGCCAGCAGCCCAGACAGCTCCTACGAGCAGTACTTC. Protein: CASSPDSSYEQYF.

In this sample, this clone turned up once. J is TRBJ2-1 and V is TRBV27; D call uncertain. The CDR3 runs to 15 residues. The germline CDR1 and CDR2 sequences are MNHEY and SMNVEV (reference sequence). The V and J ends lost 6 bases and 0 bases respectively, with 12 bases between them. The CDR3 spells CASSRFQSSYNEQFF. Here the CDR3 DNA reads TGTGCCAGCAGCCGCTTCCAGAGCTCCTACAATGAGCAGTTCTTC.

The chain couples TRBV19 to TRBJ1-5; weak D call: TRBD1 (5 bases). Germline assignment: CDR1 LNHDA and CDR2 SQIVND (reference sequence). CDR3 length: 15 residues. The V end was cut by 4 bases, the J end by 5 bases, with 15 bases between. CDR3: CASSTSGGWDQPQHF. The CDR3 DNA sequence: TGTGCCAGTAGTACCTCGGGGGGATGGGATCAGCCCCAGCATTTT.

This clone occurred a few times. V and J are TRBV28 and TRBJ1-1; 8 bases map to TRBD1. Germline CDR1 and CDR2: MDHEN and SYDVKM. This CDR3 spans 12 amino acids. V trimming: 5 bases; J trimming: 12 bases; junction bases outside the gene matches: 8. Written as DNA, the CDR3 is TGTGCCAGCAGTGTAGGACAGGGACGAACTTTCTTT. This translates into CASSVGQGRTFF. The entire variable domain, with the rest obtained from reference TRBV28 and TRBJ1-1, is as follows: DVKVTQSSRYLVKRTGEKVFLECVQDMDHENMFWYRQDPGLGLRLIYFSYDVKMKEKGDIPEGYSVSREKKERFSLILESASTNQTSMYLCASSVGQGRTFFGQGTRLTVV.

The V call is TRBV28, the J call TRBJ2-3; D is perhaps TRBD2 (5 bases). The CDR3 has 14 residues. V was pared by 10 bases and J by 7 bases, with 21 bases between. CDR1 and CDR2 (germline): MDHEN, SYDVKM. The CDR3 spells CATFGGVGKNTQYF. Written as DNA, the CDR3 is TGTGCCACTTTCGGAGGCGTGGGTAAAAATACGCAGTATTTT.

The rearrangement joins TRBV11-2 to TRBJ2-7; TRBD2 is a possible D gene (5 bases). The germline V gene has CDR1 SGHAT and CDR2 FQNNGV. V dropped 4 bases and J dropped 2 bases, with 12 bases sitting between them. This CDR3 is built from 14 residues. The CDR3 protein is CASSSITSPYEQYF. The CDR3, as DNA: TGTGCCAGCAGCTCCATAACTAGTCCCTACGAGCAGTACTTC.

The V gene is TRBV28, the J gene TRBJ2-5; D remains unclear. CDR3 size: 12 residues. Deletions cut 2 bases from V and 4 bases from J, with 5 bases between. Germline values: CDR1 MDHEN, CDR2 SYDVKM. The CDR3 loop reads CASSLTPETQYF. In DNA form, the CDR3 reads TGTGCCAGCAGTTTAACCCCAGAGACCCAGTACTTC.

The chain employs TRBV2 and TRBJ2-7, with 7 bases that match TRBD2. Germline V CDR1 and CDR2: SNHLY, FYNNEI. Trimming removed 1 base from V and 5 bases from J; junction bases left unmatched: 11. CDR3 length: 16 amino acids. CDR3 in DNA: TGTGCCAGCAGTGAAGTAGTGGGACTATTTACCCACGAGCAGTACTTC. Protein: CASSEVVGLFTHEQYF.

The chain couples TRBV7-2 to TRBJ2-7; D uncertain. V lost 0 bases and J lost 8, with 14 bases in between. The germline gives CDR1 SGHTA, CDR2 FQGNSA. This CDR3 comprises 14 residues. Written as DNA, the CDR3 is TGTGCCAGCAGCTTAGCGTCCGCCCAGATCAAGCAGTACTTC. Protein product: CASSLASAQIKQYF. The full variable domain, in which reference TRBV7-2 and TRBJ2-7 provide the parts outside the CDR3, is GAGVSQSPSNKVTEKGKDVELRCDPISGHTALYWYRQSLGQGLEFLIYFQGNSAPDKSGLPSDRFSAERTGGSVSTLTIQRTQQEDSAVYLCASSLASAQIKQYFGPGTRLTVT.

The rearrangement uses TRBV6-5 and TRBJ1-1; D may be TRBD1 (5 bases). The length of the CDR3 is 14 residues. CDR1 MNHEY and CDR2 SVGAGI come from the germline V gene. V lost 3 bases to trimming and J lost 3 bases, with 11 bases between them. Here the CDR3 DNA reads TGTGCCAGCAGTTATTTACAGGTGGACACTGAAGCTTTCTTT. Translating gives CASSYLQVDTEAFF.

The chain's CDR3 is CASSFRLAGLYQETQYF. The CDR3 DNA follows: TGTGCCAGCAGCTTCAGACTAGCGGGGCTGTACCAAGAGACCCAGTACTTC. This chain links TRBV5-4 with TRBJ2-5; 11 nucleotides agree with TRBD2. The CDR3 consists of 17 residues. Germline V gives CDR1 SGHNT, CDR2 YYREEE (reference sequence). V trimming: 2 bases; J trimming: 0 bases; junction bases outside the gene matches: 6.

The chain employs TRBV10-3 and TRBJ2-7; 7 bases agree with TRBD2. V was pared by 2 bases and J by 3 bases, with 4 bases of the junction left unmatched. The CDR3 is made up of 14 amino acids. Germline assignment: CDR1 ENHRY and CDR2 SYGVKD. CDR3 protein: CAISEGPSGYEQYF. The CDR3 bases are TGTGCCATCAGTGAGGGTCCTAGCGGCTACGAGCAGTACTTC.

The chain has TRBV5-5 and TRBJ1-1, with a possible D match to TRBD1 (5 bases). The CDR3 has 18 residues. V gave up 2 bases and J gave up 4 bases, with 24 bases separating them. Per the germline V gene, CDR1 is SGHKS and CDR2 is YYEKEE (reference sequence). This CDR3 reads CASSLSQGIGGSSTEAFF. CDR3 DNA sequence: TGTGCCAGCAGCTTATCGCAGGGAATAGGTGGATCGTCCACTGAAGCTTTCTTT.

This chain connects TRBV6-5 to TRBJ2-2; 14 bases fit TRBD2. There are 15 residues in the CDR3. CDR1 MNHEY and CDR2 SVGAGI come from the germline V gene. The trim removed 5 bases at V and 5 bases at J, leaving 1 base unmatched. The CDR3 bases are TGTGCCAGCAGTCGACTAGCGGGAGGGACCGGGGAGCTGTTTTTT. This encodes CASSRLAGGTGELFF.

The V and J genes are TRBV18 and TRBJ2-1; TRBD2 might be the D (6 bases). This CDR3 is 15 amino acids long. V lost 5 bases, J lost 8 bases, and 19 bases lay in between. Germline lookup yields CDR1 KGHSH and CDR2 LQKENI. The CDR3, as DNA: TGTGCCAGCTCAGGATTGGCGGGATACGGTGATGAGCAGTTCTTC. This gives the protein CASSGLAGYGDEQFF.

The gene calls are TRBV7-2 and TRBJ2-7; no firm D call. The germline V gene has CDR1 SGHTA and CDR2 FQGNSA. This CDR3 contains 16 residues. V lost 5 bases and J 6 bases, leaving 23 bases between the germline ends. CDR3 in DNA: TGTGCCAGCAGCGACCCCTCGCAGACAACCCTCCTCGAGCAGTACTTC. It encodes CASSDPSQTTLLEQYF. The full variable domain, its missing parts supplied by reference TRBV7-2 and TRBJ2-7, is GAGVSQSPSNKVTEKGKDVELRCDPISGHTALYWYRQSLGQGLEFLIYFQGNSAPDKSGLPSDRFSAERTGGSVSTLTIQRTQQEDSAVYLCASSDPSQTTLLEQYFGPGTRLTVT.